The clone carrying this T cell receptor beta chain has a handful of counts. TCRdb used MiXCR to reprocess the PCR reads, holding one entry per CDR3 protein. Altogether approximately 320,000 distinct CDR3 sequences are present, about a quarter being singletons, with the ten largest covering 0.65% to 0.95%. This CDR3 has 15 amino acids. CDR1 is MGHRA, CDR2 YSYEKL, per germline. V was trimmed by 0 bases and J by 2 bases, leaving 8 bases between them. The sample belongs to a study of molecular identifiers for immune sequencing clone quantification. The rearrangement uses TRBV4-1 and TRBJ2-1, with D possibly being TRBD1 (6 bases). The sequence was collected from a human donor in good health. Some libraries in this study had Jurkat cell RNA spiked in. Source material: naive CD8+ T cells from blood, with Jurkat cell RNA spiked in. As for subset: FACS-sorted CD8+CD4-CCR7+CD45RA+ naive T cells. CDR3 coding DNA: TGCGCCAGCAGCCAAGAACAGGGTCCCTACAATGAGCAGTTCTTC. It encodes CASSQEQGPYNEQFF.